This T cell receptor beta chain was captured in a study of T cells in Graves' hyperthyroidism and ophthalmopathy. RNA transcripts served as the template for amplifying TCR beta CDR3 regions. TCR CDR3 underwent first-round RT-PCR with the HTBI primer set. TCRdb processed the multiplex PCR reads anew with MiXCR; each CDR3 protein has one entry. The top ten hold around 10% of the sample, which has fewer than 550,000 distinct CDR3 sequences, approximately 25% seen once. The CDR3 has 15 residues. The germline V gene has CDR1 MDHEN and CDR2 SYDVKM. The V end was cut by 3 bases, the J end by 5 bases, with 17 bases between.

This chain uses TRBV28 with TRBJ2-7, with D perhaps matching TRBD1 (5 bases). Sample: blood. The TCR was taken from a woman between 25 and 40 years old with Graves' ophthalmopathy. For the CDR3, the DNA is TGTGCCAGCAGTTTTGGTGCGCAGGGTGGGAACGAGCAGTACTTC. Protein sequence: CASSFGAQGGNEQYF.